This is a list of T cell receptor beta chains from one sample in a study of OX40 agonist ivuxolimab in advanced cancers. This table comes from immunoSEQ multiplex PCR, and its TCRdb copy is limited to in-frame clones, with some not included. Counted here are fewer than 75,000 clones, around 90% occurring once; the ten biggest clones make up around 0.8%. This specimen was CD4+ or CD8+ T cells sorted from blood, taken in a trial of the OX40 agonist ivuxolimab. These receptors all stem from an adult with an advanced solid tumor such as melanoma, head and neck, liver or kidney cancer. CDR3s leave out the opening cysteine and the closing phenylalanine or tryptophan. The D gene is left open where the match is weak. Only some rows state a clone size, as once, few, many or a class for expanded clones.

.	TRBV27	TRBJ1-5	.	ASSTGADQPQH
TRBD1	TRBV30	TRBJ1-2	.	AWRRPGQGRFGYT
.	TRBV18	TRBJ2-3	.	ASSPPTVHTQY
.	TRBV27	TRBJ2-2	.	ASSLRRSLNTGELF
TRBD2	TRBV7-3	TRBJ2-5	.	ASSVIRGGSGRVWETQY
.	TRBV9	TRBJ2-1	.	ASSVSPGSNEQF
.	TRBV19	TRBJ1-4	.	ASSITWREKLF
.	TRBV9	TRBJ2-7	.	ASSVEGGSRNEQY
TRBD1	TRBV10-3	TRBJ1-5	.	AISAGGSSNQPQH
.	TRBV11-2	TRBJ2-1	.	ASSIRDEQF
TRBD1	TRBV5-1	TRBJ1-4	.	ASSLARQGGEKLF
.	TRBV6-1	TRBJ1-5	.	ASSAAQGGGHNQPQH
.	TRBV2	TRBJ1-6	.	ASSSFGANSPLH
.	TRBV2	TRBJ2-5	.	ASSVRGETQY
TRBD2	TRBV5-1	TRBJ2-7	.	ASSLARTSGRGIADEQY
.	TRBV29-1	TRBJ2-6	.	SVGSGPSGANVLT
TRBD2	TRBV27	TRBJ2-3	.	ASSLQRGAPDTQY
TRBD2	TRBV11-2	TRBJ2-1	once	ASSLGASGRANNEQF
TRBD2	TRBV28	TRBJ2-3	.	ASSLLPGGEDTQY
.	TRBV7-9	TRBJ2-5	.	ASSPNTGSETQY
.	TRBV27	TRBJ1-2	.	ASSLFYPRGPGGYGYT
TRBD1	TRBV10-3	TRBJ2-7	.	AISEPKLRDRVSKYEQY
TRBD1	TRBV28	TRBJ1-2	.	ASSLRTGSGYT
.	TRBV6-1	TRBJ2-5	.	ASSEIGLGGTQY
.	TRBV5-1	TRBJ1-4	.	ASSLAGRGTEKLF
.	TRBV6-1	TRBJ1-2	.	ASSDFFRPVDGYT
.	TRBV5-1	TRBJ2-5	.	ASSKGVPRETQY
.	TRBV7-2	TRBJ2-7	.	ASSLVGREQY
.	TRBV5-1	TRBJ2-3	.	ASSLGGMHTDTQY
.	TRBV6-5	TRBJ1-2	.	ASSPGTYGYT
TRBD2	TRBV7-2	TRBJ2-1	.	ASSSGLAKGYNEQF
.	TRBV1	TRBJ2-2	.	TSSPHPNSNTGELF
TRBD1	TRBV30	TRBJ2-3	.	AWSRQGRNTQY
.	TRBV10-2	TRBJ2-7	.	ASSISRAPYEQY
.	TRBV18	TRBJ1-1	.	ASSPRLGTEAF
.	TRBV27	TRBJ2-6	.	ASSGLWAGANVLT